The clone carrying this TCR beta chain qualifies as medium-sized. Antigen unknown. Thyroid surgery took place with no prior treatment in any patient. CDR3 size: 14 residues. The germline V gene has CDR1 MDHEN and CDR2 SYDVKM. J gave up 4 bases and V 2 bases, and 4 bases lay outside the gene matches. Source study methods: Using the CDR3 differences seen across clinicopathological groups, the authors built a distant-metastasis classifier for papillary thyroid cancer, which was meant to discriminate distant-metastatic patients. Through MiXCR, TCRdb re-clonotyped the PCR reads. What appears here as the V and J calls and clone size reflects TCRdb's work, not the paper's. The table lists roughly 30,000 clones, around 15% of them singletons. The sample originates from a study of metastatic and nonmetastatic thyroid tumors. The wider study: Repertoires from malignant and benign thyroid patients were compared across blood and tumor or nodule tissue.

Study-wide results and caveats: Within blood and tumor, benign nodules reportedly had significantly lower TCR beta diversity than malignant thyroid tumors did.

This TCR came from a female donor with papillary thyroid cancer or a benign thyroid nodule (not recorded which). Some clones in this sample may be carry-over from other donors' samples. The sequenced sample was blood. The rearrangement uses TRBV28 and TRBJ1-2, with 7 bases aligning to TRBD1. The CDR3 DNA sequence: TGTGCCAGCAGTTTAACAGGGGTGGCCTATGGCTACACCTTC. It translates to CASSLTGVAYGYTF.